The following is a T cell receptor beta chain sequence with its context. The entry originates in a study of cytomegalovirus exposure and HLA in healthy donors. There are 13 residues in the CDR3. Germline values: CDR1 SEHNR, CDR2 FQNEAQ (reference sequence). V dropped 6 bases and J dropped 8 bases, with 16 bases sitting between them. Both 60 Vbeta primers and 13 Jbeta primers went into the PCR. The assay was immunoSEQ multiplex PCR, and TCRdb's table has in-frame clones only and misses some. The sample holds 130,000 to 150,000 clones; around 85% are singletons and the top ten take around 3.9%. The chain carries TRBV7-9 and TRBJ1-2, with D perhaps matching TRBD1 (6 bases). The source is a man aged 35-49 years in good health and CMV-seropositive. The sequencing sample was made of PBMCs. Written as DNA, the CDR3 is TGTGCCAGCAGACCAACAGGGTTGGGGGGCTACACCTTC. Its protein is CASRPTGLGGYTF.